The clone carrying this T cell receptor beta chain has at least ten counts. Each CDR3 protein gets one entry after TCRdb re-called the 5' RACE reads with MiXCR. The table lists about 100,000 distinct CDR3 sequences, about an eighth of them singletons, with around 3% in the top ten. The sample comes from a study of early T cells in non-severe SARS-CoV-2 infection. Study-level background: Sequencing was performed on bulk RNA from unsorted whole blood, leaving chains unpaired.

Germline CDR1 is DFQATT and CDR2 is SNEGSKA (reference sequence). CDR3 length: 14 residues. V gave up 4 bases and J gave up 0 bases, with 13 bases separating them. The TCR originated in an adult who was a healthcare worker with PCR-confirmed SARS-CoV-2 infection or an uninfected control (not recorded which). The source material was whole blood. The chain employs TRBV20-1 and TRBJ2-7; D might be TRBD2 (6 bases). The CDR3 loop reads CSAISGSSSYEQYF. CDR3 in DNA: TGCAGTGCTATTAGCGGTTCAAGCTCCTACGAGCAGTACTTC.